This T cell receptor (beta chain) was sequenced during a study of blood T cell repertoires in COVID-19. Study background: COVID-19 samples from acute and convalescent phases originated in the United States, Italy and Spain. The analysed material was cDNA or gDNA that came from T cells, B-cell-depleted T cells, or PBMCs.

As handled by the study authors: Estimation of nucleated cell counts was performed using reference gene primer amplification. Clones were read by immunoSEQ multiplex PCR, and TCRdb kept only the in-frame ones, dropping some. From that table come the V and J calls and clone size; the DNA was used to work out D and trimming. Here the sample spans over 110,000 clones, 65% to 80% being singletons. This clone was observed a single time. CDR3 length equals 16 residues. Germline CDR1 is LGHNA and CDR2 is YNFKEQ. With 3 bases clipped from V and 3 bases from J, the junction kept 6 bases outside the gene matches.

This receptor was identified in a man older than 75 with acute or convalescent COVID-19. The specimen was peripheral blood. The rearrangement joins TRBV4-2 to TRBJ1-4; 8 bases map to TRBD1. The chain's CDR3 is CASSHRGQDPNEKLFF. CDR3 bases: TGTGCCAGCAGCCATAGGGGACAGGACCCTAATGAAAAACTGTTTTTT.